The T cell receptor beta chain described here comes from a study of OX40 agonist ivuxolimab in advanced cancers. Background on the study: Patients were treated with intravenous ivuxolimab, dosed at 0.01 to 10 mg/kg and infused every 2 weeks. The dose-escalation cohort had hepatocellular carcinoma, melanoma, renal cell or head and neck cancer.

The CDR3 has 16 residues. Blood sampling was done at baseline, cycle 4 day 1, and cycle 7 day 1. Method: immunoSEQ multiplex PCR; TCRdb's copy keeps in-frame clones and lacks some. The sample consists of 45,000 to 55,000 clones, around 84% of them appearing once. The study's findings and limits: On average, CD8+ T cells had more expanded clones than CD4+.

In the case of this clone: Antigen unknown.

Specimen: CD4+ or CD8+ T cells sorted from blood, collected in a trial of the OX40 agonist ivuxolimab. The rearrangement links TRBV21-1 to TRBJ2-3; the table gives TRBD2 as D, unverified against the DNA. TRBV21-1 is a pseudogene locus. The sequence was obtained from an adult with an advanced solid tumor such as melanoma, head and neck, liver or kidney cancer. The CDR3 coding sequence is TGTGCCAGCAGCAGCCCACTAGCCCGGAGGTCAAATACGCAGTATTTT. This translates into CASSSPLARRSNTQYF.